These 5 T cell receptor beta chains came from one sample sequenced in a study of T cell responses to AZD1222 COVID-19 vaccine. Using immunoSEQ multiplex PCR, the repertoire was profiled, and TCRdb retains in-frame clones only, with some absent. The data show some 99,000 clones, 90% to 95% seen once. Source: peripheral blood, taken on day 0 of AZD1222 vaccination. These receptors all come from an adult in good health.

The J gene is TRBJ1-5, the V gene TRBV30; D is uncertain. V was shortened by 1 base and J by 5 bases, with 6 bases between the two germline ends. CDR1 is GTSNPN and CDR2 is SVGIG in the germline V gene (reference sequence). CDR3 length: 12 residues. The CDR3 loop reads CAWSEQDQPQHF. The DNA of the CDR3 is TGTGCCTGGAGTGAGCAGGATCAGCCCCAGCATTTT. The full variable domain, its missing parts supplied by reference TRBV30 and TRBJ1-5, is SQTIHQWPATLVQPVGSPLSLECTVEGTSNPNLYWYRQAAGRGLQLLFYSVGIGQISSEVPQNLSASRPQDRQFILSSKKLLLSDSGFYLCAWSEQDQPQHFGDGTRLSIL.

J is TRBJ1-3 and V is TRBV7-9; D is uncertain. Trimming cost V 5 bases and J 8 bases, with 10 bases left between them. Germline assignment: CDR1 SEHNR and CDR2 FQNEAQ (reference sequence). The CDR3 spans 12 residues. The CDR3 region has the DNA TGTGCCAGCAGCCCCCCCGGGGACACCATATATTTT. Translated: CASSPPGDTIYF.

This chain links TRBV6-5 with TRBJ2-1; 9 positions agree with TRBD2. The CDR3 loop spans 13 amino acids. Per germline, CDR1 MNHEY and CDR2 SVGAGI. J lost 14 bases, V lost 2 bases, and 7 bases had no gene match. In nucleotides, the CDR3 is TGTGCCAGCAGTTACGAGGTGGCGGGAGGGGAGTTCTTC. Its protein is CASSYEVAGGEFF.

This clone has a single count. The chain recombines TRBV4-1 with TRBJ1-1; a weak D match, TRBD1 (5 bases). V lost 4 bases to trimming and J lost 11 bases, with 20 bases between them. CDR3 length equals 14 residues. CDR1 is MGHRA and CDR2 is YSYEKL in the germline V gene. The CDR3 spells CASSPLSGAFEAFF. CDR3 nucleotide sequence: TGCGCCAGCAGCCCTCTGAGCGGGGCCTTCGAGGCTTTCTTT.

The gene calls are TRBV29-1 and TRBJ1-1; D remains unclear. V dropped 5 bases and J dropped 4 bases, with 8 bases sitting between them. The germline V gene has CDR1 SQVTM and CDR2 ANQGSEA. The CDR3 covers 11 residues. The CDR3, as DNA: TGCAGCGTTCCGGGTGGCACTGAAGCTTTCTTT. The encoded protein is CSVPGGTEAFF.